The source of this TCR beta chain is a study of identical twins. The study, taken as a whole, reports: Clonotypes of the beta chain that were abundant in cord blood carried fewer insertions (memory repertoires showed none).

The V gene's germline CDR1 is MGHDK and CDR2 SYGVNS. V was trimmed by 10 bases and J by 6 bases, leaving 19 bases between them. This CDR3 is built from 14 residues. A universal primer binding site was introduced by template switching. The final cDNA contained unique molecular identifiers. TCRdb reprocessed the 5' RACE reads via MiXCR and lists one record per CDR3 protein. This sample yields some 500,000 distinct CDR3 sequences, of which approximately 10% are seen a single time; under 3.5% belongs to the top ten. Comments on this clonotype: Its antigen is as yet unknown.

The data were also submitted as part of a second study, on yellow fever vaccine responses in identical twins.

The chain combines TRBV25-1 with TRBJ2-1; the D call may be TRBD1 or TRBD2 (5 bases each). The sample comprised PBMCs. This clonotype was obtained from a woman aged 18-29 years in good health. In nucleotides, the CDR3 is TGTGCCACCGCCCGGGACCGACTAAGCAATGAGCAGTTCTTC. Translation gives CATARDRLSNEQFF.